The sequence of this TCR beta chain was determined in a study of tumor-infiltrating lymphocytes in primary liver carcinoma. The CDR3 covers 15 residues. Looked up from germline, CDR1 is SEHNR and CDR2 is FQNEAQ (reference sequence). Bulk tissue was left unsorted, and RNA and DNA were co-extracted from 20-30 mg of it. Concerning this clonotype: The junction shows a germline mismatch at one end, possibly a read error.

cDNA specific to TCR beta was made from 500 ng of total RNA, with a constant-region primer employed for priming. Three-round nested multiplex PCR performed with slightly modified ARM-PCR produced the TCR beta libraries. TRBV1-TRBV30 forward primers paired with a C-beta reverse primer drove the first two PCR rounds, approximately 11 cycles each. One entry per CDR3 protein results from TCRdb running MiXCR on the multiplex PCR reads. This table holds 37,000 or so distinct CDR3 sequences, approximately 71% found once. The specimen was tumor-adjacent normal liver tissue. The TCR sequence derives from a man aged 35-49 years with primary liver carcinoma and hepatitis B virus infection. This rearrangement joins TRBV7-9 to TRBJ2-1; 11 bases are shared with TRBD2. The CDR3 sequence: CVSSLVAGGHNEQFF. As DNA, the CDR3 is TGTGTCAGCAGCTTAGTAGCGGGAGGGCATAATGAGCAGTTCTTC.